These 5 T cell receptor beta chains were all obtained from the same sample, sequenced in a study of blood T cells in healthy people across ages. It was with a sample-barcoded 5' primer and a J-beta primer mix that a second PCR of about 7 to 12 cycles was run. TCRdb used MiXCR to reprocess the 5' RACE reads, holding one entry per CDR3 protein. Among 450,000 to 650,000 distinct CDR3 sequences listed, about 24% were seen once. These same data were also listed under a study on T cells of mothers and their children.

The sequenced material came from blood. The receptors were sampled from a boy aged 5-17 years in good health.

On this clonotype itself: Germline is not matched at one junction end, which may reflect a read error. This chain uses TRBV5-1 with TRBJ2-5; 8 bases fit TRBD2. Germline CDR1 is SGHRS and CDR2 is YFSETQ. The CDR3 is 16 amino acids. CDR3 nucleotides: TGCGCCAGCAGCGCCACCGGGACTAGGATTCAAGAGGCCCAGTACTTC. It translates to CASSATGTRIQEAQYF.

The sample holds a few counts of this clonotype. V gene TRBV5-1 combines with J gene TRBJ2-5; TRBD2 might be the D (6 bases). The germline gives CDR1 SGHRS, CDR2 YFSETQ. The CDR3 sequence is 17 residues long. Deletions cut 0 bases from V and 5 bases from J, with 20 bases between. CDR3 residues: CASSLAASATLGETQYF. Written as DNA, the CDR3 is TGCGCCAGCAGCTTGGCCGCTAGCGCAACCTTAGGGGAGACCCAGTACTTC. Combining the CDR3 with reference TRBV5-1 and TRBJ2-5 gives the whole variable domain KAGVTQTPRYLIKTRGQQVTLSCSPISGHRSVSWYQQTPGQGLQFLFEYFSETQRNKGNFPGRFSGRQFSNSRSEMNVSTLELGDSALYLCASSLAASATLGETQYFGPGTRLLVL.

A few counts support this clonotype. The CDR3 spells CSATPRGRLWVAPEAFF. The CDR3 DNA reads as TGCAGTGCCACCCCCCGGGGGCGCTTATGGGTGGCACCTGAAGCTTTCTTT. The gene calls are TRBV20-1 and TRBJ1-1, with D maybe TRBD1 (6 bases). From germline, CDR1 is DFQATT and CDR2 SNEGSKA (reference sequence). V lost 6 bases and J lost 6, with 29 bases in between. This CDR3 contains 17 residues.

This CDR3 is CSARDKSGAFYEQYF. CDR3 coding DNA: TGCAGTGCTAGAGATAAGAGCGGAGCCTTCTACGAGCAGTACTTC. The chain employs TRBV20-1 and TRBJ2-7; D may be TRBD2 (5 bases). The germline V gene has CDR1 DFQATT and CDR2 SNEGSKA (reference sequence). The V end lost 0 bases, the J end lost 3 bases, and 15 bases lay between the germline ends. CDR3 length equals 15 residues.

This clonotype was seen more than once but under ten times. V gene TRBV24-1 combines with J gene TRBJ2-5; TRBD2 matches at 13 bases. With 3 bases clipped from V and 5 bases from J, the junction kept 5 bases outside the gene matches. Germline CDR1 and CDR2: KGHDR and SFDVKD. The length of the CDR3 is 16 residues. CDR3 loop: CATSDPGLAGVETQYF. Written as DNA, the CDR3 is TGTGCCACCAGTGATCCCGGACTAGCGGGAGTTGAGACCCAGTACTTC.